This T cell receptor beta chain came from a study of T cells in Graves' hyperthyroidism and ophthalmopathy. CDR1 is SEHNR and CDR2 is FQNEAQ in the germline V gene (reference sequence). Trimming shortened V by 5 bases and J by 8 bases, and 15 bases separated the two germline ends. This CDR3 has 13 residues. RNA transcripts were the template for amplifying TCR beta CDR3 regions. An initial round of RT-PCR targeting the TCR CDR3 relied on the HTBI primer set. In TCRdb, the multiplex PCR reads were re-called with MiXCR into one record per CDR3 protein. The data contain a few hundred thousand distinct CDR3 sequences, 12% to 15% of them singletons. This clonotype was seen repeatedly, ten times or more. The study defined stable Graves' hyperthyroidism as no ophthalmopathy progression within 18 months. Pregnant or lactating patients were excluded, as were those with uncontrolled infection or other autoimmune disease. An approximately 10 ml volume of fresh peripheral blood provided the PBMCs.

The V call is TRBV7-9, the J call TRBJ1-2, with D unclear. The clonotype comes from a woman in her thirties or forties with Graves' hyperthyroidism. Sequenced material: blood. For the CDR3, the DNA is TGTGCCAGCAGCAGACCCATGGCGGAAGGCTACACCTTC. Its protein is CASSRPMAEGYTF.